The TCR beta chain described here comes from a study of blood T cells in healthy people across ages. A sample-barcoded 5' primer and a J-beta primer mix were used in a second PCR of roughly 7 to 11 cycles. A template-switch adaptor that had 12 random nucleotides put a tag on each cDNA molecule. MiXCR, run by TCRdb on the 5' RACE reads, gives a single entry per CDR3 protein. The sample records 700,000 or so distinct CDR3 sequences, roughly two fifths being singletons. Germline CDR1 DFQATT, CDR2 SNEGSKA (reference sequence). The V and J ends lost 4 bases and 0 bases respectively, with 15 bases between them. This CDR3 spans 16 amino acids.

This clonotype originated in a man aged 80 or over in good health. The chain links TRBV20-1 to TRBJ1-4; possibly TRBD1 for D (6 bases). The sequencing sample was made of blood. Here the CDR3 DNA reads TGCAGTGCTACCTCAGCAGGGGCTGCAACTAATGAAAAACTGTTTTTT. Translation gives CSATSAGAATNEKLFF.